This TCR beta chain is from a study of cytomegalovirus exposure and HLA in healthy donors. The length of the CDR3 is 15 residues. CDR1 is MNHEY and CDR2 is SVGAGI in the germline V gene. Trimming took 5 bases from V and 7 from J; bases not matched to a gene: 10. PCR was performed using 60 Vbeta and 13 Jbeta primers. Some clones are missing from TCRdb's copy, which holds only in-frame ones; the method was immunoSEQ multiplex PCR. The sample holds approximately 150,000 clones; 70% to 80% are singletons and the top ten take 1.3%. In regard to this clone: Its target is not known.

Study-level results: About 87% or about 30% of the time was how often most TCR beta V segments were productive, according to an earlier analysis. Across donors, most TCRs were seen rarely, yet some public ones were widespread. HLA restriction was apparent for most CMV-associated TCR beta chains in a later analysis. In a later analysis, V- and J-gene trimming of beta chains associated with a DCLRE1C missense variant, replicated independently.

This TCR derives from a woman between 45 and 60 years old in good health and CMV-seronegative. Sequenced input: PBMCs. The V gene is TRBV6-5, the J gene TRBJ2-5; 10 nucleotides line up with TRBD2. This chain's CDR3 is CASSPPGLALRTQYF. The CDR3 DNA reads TGTGCCAGCAGTCCTCCGGGACTAGCGTTGAGGACCCAGTACTTC.